A selection of T cell receptor beta chains follows, all from one sample in a study of blood T cell repertoires in COVID-19. Method: immunoSEQ multiplex PCR; TCRdb's copy keeps in-frame clones and lacks some. The table records 70,000 or so clones, roughly 71% of them present only once. Sequenced material: peripheral blood. Receptor source: a man aged 60 to 69 with COVID-19, enrolled during active disease. Each CDR3 is given with its conserved first and last residue. The D gene is left open where the match is weak. Size is omitted from some rows. Given values are once, few, many or a class for expanded clones.

CDR3nt	CDR3aa	d_gene	v_gene	abundance	j_gene
TGTGCCAGCAGCTTAAGCTATCTGGGGGCACGCCCCACAGATACGCAGTATTTT	CASSLSYLGARPTDTQYF	.	TRBV5-4	.	TRBJ2-3
TGTGCCAGCAGTCGAGAAACGGGGGACTACGAGCAGTACTTC	CASSRETGDYEQYF	.	TRBV27	.	TRBJ2-7
TGCGCCAGCAGTTCTATCCCCACAGATACGCAGTATTTT	CASSSIPTDTQYF	.	TRBV5-1	.	TRBJ2-3
TGTGCCAGCAGTCTCGACAGGGACACCATATATTTT	CASSLDRDTIYF	TRBD1	TRBV28	.	TRBJ1-3
TGTGCCAGCAGTGACAGGGGCGAAGCTTTCTTT	CASSDRGEAFF	.	TRBV6-1	.	TRBJ1-1
TGTGCCAGCAGCTTAGAGCCCACTAGCGGGGGGTACCAAGAGACCCAGTACTTC	CASSLEPTSGGYQETQYF	TRBD2	TRBV11-2	.	TRBJ2-5
TGCGCCAGCAGCCGCGGACAGGGGCTGAACACTGAAGCTTTCTTT	CASSRGQGLNTEAFF	TRBD1	TRBV5-1	.	TRBJ1-1
TGTGCCAGCAGCTCGACCAGGCTAAACACTGAAGCTTTCTTT	CASSSTRLNTEAFF	.	TRBV11-2	once	TRBJ1-1
TGTGCCAGCAGCCCGAGAGCGGGAGGGCCCCAAGAGACCCAGTACTTC	CASSPRAGGPQETQYF	TRBD2	TRBV5-4	.	TRBJ2-5
TGTGCCAGCTCACCCACGTCCGGGACAGGGATTGGGGCTTTCTTT	CASSPTSGTGIGAFF	TRBD1	TRBV18	.	TRBJ1-1
TGCGCCAGCAGCCAGACGACAGGGGGCACTGAAGCTTTCTTT	CASSQTTGGTEAFF	TRBD1	TRBV4-1	.	TRBJ1-1